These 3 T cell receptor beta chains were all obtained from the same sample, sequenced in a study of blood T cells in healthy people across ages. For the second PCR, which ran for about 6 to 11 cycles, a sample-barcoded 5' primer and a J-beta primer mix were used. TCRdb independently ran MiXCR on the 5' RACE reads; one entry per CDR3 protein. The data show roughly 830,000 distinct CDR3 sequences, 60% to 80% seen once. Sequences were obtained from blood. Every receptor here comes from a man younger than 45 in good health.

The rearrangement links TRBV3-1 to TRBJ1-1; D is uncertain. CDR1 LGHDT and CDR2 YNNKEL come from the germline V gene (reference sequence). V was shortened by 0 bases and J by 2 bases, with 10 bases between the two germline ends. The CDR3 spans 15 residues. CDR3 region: CASSQDPVPNTEAFF. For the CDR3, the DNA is TGTGCCAGCAGCCAAGATCCGGTCCCAAACACTGAAGCTTTCTTT.

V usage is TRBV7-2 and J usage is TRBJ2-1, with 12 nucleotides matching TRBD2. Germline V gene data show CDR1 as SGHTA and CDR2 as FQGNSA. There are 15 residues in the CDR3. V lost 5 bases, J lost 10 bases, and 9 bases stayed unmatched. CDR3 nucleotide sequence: TGTGCCAGCAGCGTTTCTAGCGGGGGGGTGACAGAGCAGTTCTTC. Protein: CASSVSSGGVTEQFF.

The CDR3 spells CASSVTGEGYDEQFF. The DNA of the CDR3 is TGTGCCAGCAGCGTCACGGGGGAAGGGTACGATGAGCAGTTCTTC. The chain is built from TRBV9 and TRBJ2-1; TRBD2 is a possible D gene (6 bases). The CDR3 extends over 15 amino acids. Trimming removed 2 bases at V and 8 bases at J, with 17 bases between. Germline assignment: CDR1 SGDLS and CDR2 YYNGEE.